This T cell receptor beta chain originates from a study of beta chain features in type 1 diabetes. Study-level information: Regarding age, gender and cell yields, patients proved similar to healthy donors.

Study findings and constraints: PCR might favor shorter templates, but any such skew would affect patients and controls equally. TCRB CDR3s from Type 1 diabetes patients were moderately but significantly shorter in all four CD4+ subsets.

The CDR3 is 12 amino acids. With 0 bases removed from V and 5 bases from J, the gap between germline ends came to 4 bases. Germline lookup yields CDR1 LGHNT and CDR2 FRNRAP. Post-sort purity exceeded 95% for all sorted populations. Remarks on this clone: Its antigen is unidentified.

Expressed TCRB transcripts were sequenced, since all the RNA that had been isolated was reverse transcribed. Read counts averaged around 4 million for samples of naive, central memory and regulatory T cells. The assay was immunoSEQ multiplex PCR, and TCRdb's table has in-frame clones only and misses some. Of hundreds of thousands of clones listed, about 14% are singletons. Sequencing used naive CD4+ T cells from blood. This TCR derives from a young man with type 1 diabetes. The chain uses TRBV12-5 and TRBJ2-5; D is ambiguous. CDR3 in amino acids: CASGLVQETQYF. The CDR3 DNA reads TGTGCTAGTGGTTTGGTACAGGAGACCCAGTACTTC. The complete variable domain, with remaining parts taken from reference TRBV12-5 and TRBJ2-5, reads DARVTQTPRHKVTEMGQEVTMRCQPILGHNTVFWYRQTMMQGLELLAYFRNRAPLDDSGMPKDRFSAEMPDATLATLKIQPSEPRDSAVYFCASGLVQETQYFGPGTRLLVL.